These T cell receptor beta chains were read from a single sample in a study of blood T cell repertoires in COVID-19. TCRdb keeps only in-frame clones here, not all; method: immunoSEQ multiplex PCR. This sample carries about 250,000 clones, around 89% of them seen once, and the ten largest clones take under 3.5%. Sequences were obtained from PBMCs or T cells enriched from blood (not recorded which). All receptors derive from a woman aged 45-60 years who had recovered from COVID-19. The conserved cysteine and the conserved F or W are not part of the CDR3 here.

V,length,J,CDR3
TRBV5-1,15,TRBJ2-2,ASSLDSGTGRVGELF
TRBV4-3,14,TRBJ2-1,ASSQSPYDGRGEQF
TRBV6-5,13,TRBJ1-1,ASRFNRGVSTEAF
TRBV29-1,12,TRBJ2-2,SVAGSLNTGELF
TRBV2,11,TRBJ1-2,ASNPSWNYGYT
TRBV15,13,TRBJ2-1,ATRGLAGSYNEQF
TRBV11-2,13,TRBJ2-7,ASSLAGQASYEQY
TRBV7-3,11,TRBJ2-5,ASSFTGGETQY
TRBV9,13,TRBJ2-1,ASSPRDRVYNEQF
TRBV7-8,17,TRBJ1-1,ASSLVRGEERGGGPQAF
TRBV7-8,10,TRBJ2-7,ASSLVVLEQY
TRBV9,14,TRBJ2-2,ASSGVSTQGAGELF
TRBV28,10,TRBJ1-2,ASGPELGAYT
TRBV12-5,13,TRBJ2-5,ASAIGGVGGETQY
TRBV6-5,13,TRBJ2-1,ASSPLAGGGSEQF
TRBV3-1/TRBV3-2,13,TRBJ1-6,ASSPMTGVNSPLH
TRBV28,14,TRBJ1-1,ASSFLRGKKGTEAF
TRBV7-2,14,TRBJ2-3,ASSLLGIGAKDTQY
TRBV4-2,13,TRBJ1-1,ASSQDAGRSTEAF
TRBV19,13,TRBJ1-1,ASSIPTGTNTEAF
TRBV18,13,TRBJ1-2,ASSPARRVEGGYT
TRBV4-2,13,TRBJ1-1,ASSQVDSLNTEAF
TRBV28,13,TRBJ1-2,ASSLLSARVGGYT
TRBV6-5,13,TRBJ1-2,ASRATGVGGYGYT
TRBV5-4,14,TRBJ1-1,ASSLSFRQGRTEAF
TRBV7-6,18,TRBJ2-6,ASSSRAPGKLASGANVLT
TRBV28,11,TRBJ2-5,ASSLPTTGTQY
TRBV18,12,TRBJ1-1,ASSPRTGNTEAF
TRBV28,13,TRBJ2-3,ASSRPGTGPDTQY